Presented here are 27 T cell receptor beta chains from one specimen sequenced in a study of blood T cell repertoires in COVID-19. Profiled with immunoSEQ multiplex PCR; TCRdb holds only in-frame clones, not every one. This sample has about 100,000 clones, with 91% found just once. The sequencing input was peripheral blood. Receptors were obtained from a man between 50 and 59 years old with active COVID-19.

This clone was counted only a few times. The chain uses TRBV4-1 and TRBJ2-1, with 13 bases fitting TRBD2. This CDR3 is 16 amino acids long. Losses at the gene ends were 4 bases for V and 4 bases for J; bases not matched to a gene: 4. The germline gives CDR1 MGHRA, CDR2 YSYEKL. CDR3: CASSPGTSGTYNEQFF. Written as DNA, the CDR3 is TGCGCCAGCAGCCCCGGGACTAGCGGGACGTACAATGAGCAGTTCTTC.

Concerning this clone: Other DNA sequences within the sample encode an identical CDR3. This chain uses TRBV3-1 (or the pseudogene TRBV3-2) with TRBJ2-5, with 15 bases identical to TRBD2. The length of the CDR3 is 16 residues. The V segment lost 4 bases and the J segment 2 bases; nucleotides outside the gene matches: 2. CDR1 and CDR2 (germline): LGHDT, YNNKEL (reference sequence). CDR3 residues: CASSPGLAGGQETQYF. The CDR3 nucleotides read TGTGCCAGCAGCCCCGGACTAGCGGGGGGGCAAGAGACCCAGTACTTC.

V and J are TRBV5-1 and TRBJ1-6; 7 bases fit TRBD1. The CDR3 extends over 15 amino acids. Germline CDR1 is SGHRS and CDR2 is YFSETQ. After removal of 0 bases from V and 10 bases from J, the junction contained 7 bases not matched to a gene. CDR3 loop: CASSLEGAGGSPLHF. The CDR3 DNA reads as TGCGCCAGCAGCTTGGAGGGGGCGGGAGGATCACCCCTCCACTTT.

The chain's CDR3 is CASTLGSSYNSPLHF. For the CDR3, the DNA is TGTGCCAGCACCCTGGGGAGCTCCTATAATTCACCCCTCCACTTT. The chain has TRBV6-5 and TRBJ1-6; D remains ambiguous. Trimming took off 7 bases at V and 0 bases at J, with 10 bases between the two ends. Per the germline V gene, CDR1 is MNHEY and CDR2 is SVGAGI. CDR3 length: 15 amino acids.

The chain is built from TRBV7-2 and TRBJ2-5; TRBD2 matches 9 bases. V lost 5 bases, J lost 5 bases, and 12 bases stayed unmatched. The CDR3 has 16 amino acids. From germline, CDR1 is SGHTA and CDR2 FQGNSA. The CDR3 bases are TGTGCCAGCAGCCCGTGGGGTAGCGGGGGCTTGGAGACCCAGTACTTC. Its protein is CASSPWGSGGLETQYF.

This chain joins TRBV18 and TRBJ1-2; maybe TRBD1 (6 bases). Germline CDR1 reads KGHSH; CDR2 reads LQKENI. CDR3 length: 13 residues. The V and J ends lost 3 bases and 6 bases respectively, with 11 bases between them. The chain's CDR3 is CASSPRQEDGYTF. The CDR3 DNA reads TGTGCCAGCTCACCGCGACAGGAGGATGGCTACACCTTC.

The chain links TRBV7-9 to TRBJ2-7, with D tentatively TRBD2 (5 bases). CDR1 is SEHNR and CDR2 is FQNEAQ in the germline V gene (reference sequence). V was cut by 5 bases and J by 3 bases, with 17 bases left in between. This CDR3 has 15 residues. For the CDR3, the DNA is TGTGCCAGCAGCCCCGTCGGGGTCCGGGACTACGAGCAGTACGTC. This gives the protein CASSPVGVRDYEQYV.

This CDR3 is CASSRGQIRGDTQYF. CDR3 nucleotides: TGTGCCAGCAGTCGGGGACAGATCCGCGGAGATACGCAGTATTTT. V is TRBV27 and J is TRBJ2-3; 7 bases are shared with TRBD1. The J segment lost 5 bases and the V segment lost 5 bases, leaving 10 bases of the junction unmatched. Looked up from germline, CDR1 is MNHEY and CDR2 is SMNVEV (reference sequence). CDR3 length equals 15 residues.

The V call is TRBV19, the J call TRBJ2-3, with 7 nucleotides matching TRBD1. Germline lookup yields CDR1 LNHDA and CDR2 SQIVND (reference sequence). CDR3 size: 14 residues. J lost 2 bases, V lost 6 bases, and 5 bases had no gene match. CDR3 coding DNA: TGTGCCAGTAGAACCGGGACAGCCACAGATACGCAGTATTTT. Its translation is CASRTGTATDTQYF. The entire variable domain, with the rest obtained from reference TRBV19 and TRBJ2-3, is as follows: DGGITQSPKYLFRKEGQNVTLSCEQNLNHDAMYWYRQDPGQGLRLIYYSQIVNDFQKGDIAEGYSVSREKKESFPLTVTSAQKNPTAFYLCASRTGTATDTQYFGPGTRLTVL.

The chain recombines TRBV9 with TRBJ1-1; D may be TRBD1 (6 bases). The CDR3 spans 15 residues. Trimming took 4 bases from V and 6 from J, leaving 19 bases between them. Germline V lookup: CDR1 SGDLS, CDR2 YYNGEE. This CDR3 is CASSTRGAPEAEAFF. The CDR3 DNA sequence: TGTGCCAGCAGCACCCGGGGGGCGCCGGAGGCTGAAGCTTTCTTT.

This chain uses TRBV27 with TRBJ2-1; 8 nucleotides match TRBD1. The germline gives CDR1 MNHEY, CDR2 SMNVEV (reference sequence). The V segment lost 0 bases and the J segment 10 bases; nucleotides outside the gene matches: 5. This CDR3 is 14 amino acids long. CDR3 protein: CASSLSTGVGEQFF. The CDR3 nucleotides read TGTGCCAGCAGTTTATCGACAGGGGTAGGCGAGCAGTTCTTC.

With regard to this clone: One junction end disagrees with the germline gene, perhaps due to a read error. This chain links TRBV5-5 with TRBJ2-2, with a weak D call TRBD2 (6 bases). There are 14 residues in the CDR3. CDR1 and CDR2 (germline): SGHKS, YYEKEE (reference sequence). CDR3 region: CASTLGTSTGELFF. For the CDR3, the DNA is TGTGCCAGCACCTTGGGGACTTCCACCGGGGAGCTGTTTTTT. Combining the CDR3 with reference TRBV5-5 and TRBJ2-2 gives the whole variable domain DAGVTQSPTHLIKTRGQQVTLRCSPISGHKSVSWYQQVLGQGPQFIFQYYEKEERGRGNFPDRFSARQFPNYSSELNVNALLLGDSALYLCASTLGTSTGELFFGEGSRLTVL.

The chain links TRBV12-3 or TRBV12-4 to TRBJ2-7, with D possibly TRBD2 on 6 matching bases. Trimming shortened V by 3 bases and J by 4 bases, and 10 bases separated the two germline ends. The CDR3 contains 13 residues. CDR3 amino acids: CASSLVGGYEQYF. CDR3 coding DNA: TGTGCCAGCAGTTTGGTGGGGGGTTACGAGCAGTACTTC.

This chain uses TRBV4-1 with TRBJ2-7; perhaps TRBD1 as D (6 bases). CDR3 length equals 14 residues. Germline V gene sequence: CDR1 MGHRA, CDR2 YSYEKL. V was shortened by 1 base and J by 3 bases, with 10 bases between the two germline ends. CDR3: CASSQVAGDYEQYF. The DNA of the CDR3 is TGCGCCAGCAGCCAAGTGGCAGGGGACTACGAGCAGTACTTC.

Here the CDR3 reads CSVEWGRRGNEQFF. CDR3 in DNA: TGCAGCGTTGAATGGGGGAGGAGGGGCAATGAGCAGTTCTTC. The chain carries TRBV29-1 and TRBJ2-1, with a tentative D call TRBD2 (6 bases). In germline, CDR1 is SQVTM, CDR2 ANQGSEA. The CDR3 contains 14 residues. The ends were cut back, 2 bases at V and 6 bases at J, with 14 bases in the middle.

The CDR3 loop is CASSPSGGSYNEQFF. The CDR3 DNA sequence: TGTGCCAGCAGCCCTAGCGGGGGGTCCTACAATGAGCAGTTCTTC. V usage is TRBV7-3 and J usage is TRBJ2-1; TRBD2 aligns across 11 bases. Trimming cost V 5 bases and J 1 base; bases outside gene matches: 1. CDR1 SGHTA and CDR2 FQGTGA come from the germline V gene. This CDR3 region has 15 residues.

CDR3 amino acids: CASREGSYEQYV. DNA of the CDR3: TGTGCCAGCAGGGAGGGTTCCTACGAGCAGTACGTC. This rearrangement joins TRBV6-6 to TRBJ2-7; tentative D call: TRBD2 (6 bases). CDR1 MNHNY and CDR2 SVGAGI come from the germline V gene (reference sequence). The V end lost 6 bases, the J end lost 1 base, and 7 bases lay between the germline ends. CDR3 length: 12 amino acids.

The V and J genes are TRBV20-1 and TRBJ2-5, with D maybe TRBD2 (7 bases). CDR3 size: 15 residues. Germline lookup yields CDR1 DFQATT and CDR2 SNEGSKA (reference sequence). Trimming stripped 3 bases from V and 2 bases from J, with 16 bases between. The CDR3 reads CSASNRRGPQETQYF. The CDR3 bases are TGCAGTGCTAGTAACCGGCGGGGGCCTCAAGAGACCCAGTACTTC.

For the CDR3, the DNA is TGTGCCAGCAGTTCGAGAGAGACCCAGTACTTC. Amino acids: CASSSRETQYF. The rearrangement uses TRBV6-6 and TRBJ2-5; no clear D. The CDR3 runs to 11 residues. V was shortened by 4 bases and J by 4 bases, with 4 bases between the two germline ends. The germline CDR1 and CDR2 sequences are MNHNY and SVGAGI (reference sequence).

CDR3 nucleotide sequence: TGTGCCAGCAGTGAAAGGTGGGGGGGGACAGATACGCAGTATTTT. Protein product: CASSERWGGTDTQYF. The chain has TRBV2 and TRBJ2-3, with 7 bases that match TRBD2. In germline, CDR1 is SNHLY, CDR2 FYNNEI. Unmatched junction bases numbered 5, after V lost 2 bases and J lost 3 bases. CDR3 length equals 15 residues.

The rearrangement uses TRBV6-5 and TRBJ1-2, with a tentative D call TRBD1 (6 bases). V was shortened by 6 bases and J by 2 bases, with 10 bases between the two germline ends. This CDR3 has 13 residues. The germline gives CDR1 MNHEY, CDR2 SVGAGI. CDR3 amino acids: CASSLQGNYGYTF. The CDR3 DNA is TGTGCCAGCAGCCTCCAGGGGAACTATGGCTACACCTTC.

The chain couples TRBV12-3 or TRBV12-4 to TRBJ1-1; D unclear. The CDR3 sequence is 13 residues long. V lost 6 bases and J 2 bases, leaving 10 bases between the germline ends. CDR3 amino acids: CASSLAVNTEAFF. The CDR3 DNA reads as TGTGCCAGCAGCCTCGCGGTTAACACTGAAGCTTTCTTT.

The chain recombines TRBV4-1 with TRBJ2-7; perhaps TRBD1 as D (5 bases). Trimming stripped 1 base from V and 5 bases from J, with 15 bases between. The germline CDR1 and CDR2 sequences are MGHRA and YSYEKL. The CDR3 is 15 residues long. Written as DNA, the CDR3 is TGCGCCAGCAGCCAAGGTTTGTCAGGGTTCCACGAGCAGTACTTC. It is translated as CASSQGLSGFHEQYF.

J is TRBJ1-1 and V is TRBV7-2, with 8 bases identical to TRBD1. CDR1 and CDR2 (germline): SGHTA, FQGNSA. Trimming took 5 bases from V and 5 from J; bases not matched to a gene: 13. The CDR3 contains 16 residues. The CDR3 spells CASSRFGGTGGTEAFF. CDR3 DNA sequence: TGTGCCAGCAGCCGGTTCGGGGGAACAGGGGGGACTGAAGCTTTCTTT.

This clone was observed a single time. The rearrangement links TRBV2 to TRBJ2-1; 9 positions match TRBD1. CDR3 length: 13 residues. Germline assignment: CDR1 SNHLY and CDR2 FYNNEI. Trimming took 9 bases from V and 7 from J; bases not matched to a gene: 7. Written as DNA, the CDR3 is TGTGCCAGTCGACGGACAGGGGAAAATGAGCAGTTCTTC. Its translation is CASRRTGENEQFF.

The V and J genes are TRBV19 and TRBJ2-6; 12 nucleotides align to TRBD2. Germline trimming cut 8 bases from V and 0 bases from J; bases unmatched to any gene: 11. CDR3 length equals 19 residues. Looked up from germline, CDR1 is LNHDA and CDR2 is SQIVND (reference sequence). CDR3 amino acids: CASSPRLAGDHSGANVLTF. CDR3 bases: TGTGCCAGTTCCCCTCGACTAGCGGGAGACCACTCTGGGGCCAACGTCCTGACTTTC.

V is TRBV7-2 and J is TRBJ2-1, with 9 nucleotides matching TRBD2. The CDR3 totals 17 residues. In germline, CDR1 is SGHTA, CDR2 FQGNSA. J lost 6 bases, V lost 5 bases, and 14 bases had no gene match. The DNA for the CDR3 is TGTGCCAGCAGCGCCCGCAATAGAGCGGGAGGAATCAATGAGCAGTTCTTC. The encoded protein is CASSARNRAGGINEQFF.